These 15 T cell receptor beta chains were all obtained from the same sample, sequenced in a study of CD8+ T cells in alopecia areata. Once RNA had been extracted, it was reverse transcribed into cDNA to act as the sequencing template. The data were produced by immunoSEQ multiplex PCR, yet TCRdb's version contains in-frame clones alone and is incomplete. The table includes 150,000 to 200,000 clones, 60% detected once. Described treatment: oral pan-JAK inhibitor, 5-10 mg twice daily. Sample: CD4+ T cells sorted from blood, taken at week 24, from a patient treated with tofacitinib. These receptors all come from a human donor with alopecia areata.

V gene TRBV29-1 combines with J gene TRBJ2-1; perhaps TRBD1 as D (5 bases). The CDR3 extends over 10 amino acids. Trimming cost V 4 bases and J 10 bases, with 8 bases left between them. Germline CDR1 SQVTM, CDR2 ANQGSEA. CDR3 in amino acids: CSVGWTEQFF. DNA of the CDR3: TGCAGCGTTGGCTGGACAGAGCAGTTCTTC.

This clone has only a few counts. The gene calls are TRBV4-3 and TRBJ2-2; possible D gene TRBD2, 5 bases. The CDR3 is 15 residues long. The V end was cut by 0 bases, the J end by 5 bases, with 10 bases between. CDR1 and CDR2 from the germline V gene are LGHNA and YSLEER. The CDR3: CASSQEIEGTGELFF. CDR3 DNA sequence: TGCGCCAGCAGCCAAGAAATCGAGGGTACCGGGGAGCTGTTTTTT.

V is TRBV5-6 and J is TRBJ1-5; TRBD1 agrees at 11 bases. CDR1 SGHDT and CDR2 YYEEEE come from the germline V gene. V lost 4 bases, J lost 5 bases, and 5 bases stayed unmatched. The CDR3 sequence is 15 residues long. DNA for the CDR3: TGTGCCAGCAGCCAAGGACAGGGGGCGCATCAGCCCCAGCATTTT. It specifies CASSQGQGAHQPQHF.

The V and J genes are TRBV29-1 and TRBJ2-2; D is perhaps TRBD1 or TRBD2 (5 bases each). The CDR3 loop spans 16 amino acids. The germline gives CDR1 SQVTM, CDR2 ANQGSEA. V lost 4 bases and J 3 bases, leaving 18 bases between the germline ends. CDR3 region: CSVALWGMHDTGELFF. In DNA, the CDR3 is TGCAGCGTTGCGCTTTGGGGGATGCACGACACCGGGGAGCTGTTTTTT.

This clone was observed a handful of times. This chain joins TRBV29-1 and TRBJ2-3; tentative D call: TRBD2 (6 bases). Trimming removed 7 bases at V and 4 bases at J, with 15 bases between. This CDR3 comprises 13 residues. CDR1 is SQVTM and CDR2 is ANQGSEA in the germline V gene. CDR3 bases: TGCAGCGCTAGACTAGAGCGTCCAGATACGCAGTATTTT. Its protein product is CSARLERPDTQYF.

The rearrangement uses TRBV7-9 and TRBJ2-3; D remains unclear. The CDR3 consists of 15 residues. Germline CDR1 reads SEHNR; CDR2 reads FQNEAQ (reference sequence). V shed 1 base and J shed 4 bases, with 12 bases lying between them. The CDR3 reads CASSLGVSHPDTQYF. CDR3 bases: TGTGCCAGCAGCTTAGGAGTCAGTCACCCAGATACGCAGTATTTT.

By sample share, this clone is medium-sized. The CDR3 bases are TGCGCCAGCAGCTCCGATTCGGGGGGAGGTACGCAGTATTTT. Protein: CASSSDSGGGTQYF. The chain recombines TRBV5-1 with TRBJ2-3; TRBD2 aligns across 7 bases. The J segment lost 8 bases and the V segment lost 3 bases, leaving 9 bases of the junction unmatched. This CDR3 contains 14 residues. The germline V gene encodes CDR1 SGHRS and CDR2 YFSETQ.

This sequence joins TRBV11-2 and TRBJ2-3, with D possibly being TRBD2 (6 bases). Trimming took 5 bases from V and 7 from J, leaving 13 bases between them. This CDR3 contains 13 residues. CDR1 is SGHAT and CDR2 is FQNNGV in the germline V gene. The CDR3 DNA sequence: TGTGCCAGCAGCCCGGGACTCCTCAATACGCAGTATTTT. It is translated as CASSPGLLNTQYF.

The J gene is TRBJ2-7, the V gene TRBV27; 11 nucleotides align to TRBD1. The junction had 9 bases not matched to a gene; V was cut back by 5 bases and J by 3 bases. Germline V lookup: CDR1 MNHEY, CDR2 SMNVEV (reference sequence). The CDR3 covers 16 residues. CDR3 DNA sequence: TGTGCCAGCAGTCCGGACAGGGGGCGCGTCTTCTACGAGCAGTACTTC. It codes for CASSPDRGRVFYEQYF.

The chain links TRBV6-1 to TRBJ2-5; D is uncertain. The CDR3 loop spans 16 amino acids. Trimming stripped 1 base from V and 0 bases from J, with 12 bases between. Germline lookup yields CDR1 MNHNS and CDR2 SASEGT. The CDR3 nucleotides read TGTGCCAGCAGTGAAGGGTTAAGGGCAAACCAAGAGACCCAGTACTTC. Translation: CASSEGLRANQETQYF.

This clone has more than one count but fewer than ten. The V and J genes are TRBV20-1 and TRBJ2-1; D is uncertain. V was cut by 6 bases and J by 10 bases, with 13 bases left in between. The CDR3 is made up of 11 amino acids. The germline V gene encodes CDR1 DFQATT and CDR2 SNEGSKA (reference sequence). The CDR3 DNA reads TGCAGTGCGCGTCGGCTTAGCGAGCAGTTCTTC. Its translation is CSARRLSEQFF.

The sample holds a few counts of this clone. This chain connects TRBV5-1 to TRBJ2-7; D possibly corresponds to TRBD1 (5 bases). CDR1 and CDR2 (germline): SGHRS, YFSETQ. CDR3 length: 15 residues. The V gene lost 1 base and the J gene lost 4 bases, with 15 bases spanning the gap. This chain's CDR3 is CASSLYQGMAYEQYF. As DNA, the CDR3 is TGCGCCAGCAGCTTGTATCAGGGAATGGCGTACGAGCAGTACTTC.

Only one count was recorded for this clone. J is TRBJ1-1 and V is TRBV29-1; D might be TRBD1 (6 bases). V was cut by 2 bases and J by 2 bases, with 12 bases left in between. CDR3 length: 14 residues. CDR1 and CDR2 from the germline V gene are SQVTM and ANQGSEA. The CDR3 loop is CSVEMGHRNTEAFF. The DNA of the CDR3 is TGCAGCGTTGAAATGGGACACCGAAACACTGAAGCTTTCTTT.

The chain carries TRBV7-2 and TRBJ2-1; 9 bases align to TRBD2. This CDR3 is 13 amino acids long. Germline CDR1 SGHTA, CDR2 FQGNSA. The V segment lost 1 base and the J segment 13 bases; nucleotides outside the gene matches: 5. The CDR3 here is CASSLGLADNQFF. The CDR3 bases are TGTGCCAGCAGCTTAGGACTAGCGGATAATCAGTTCTTC.

V usage is TRBV2 and J usage is TRBJ2-3; 8 positions match TRBD2. From germline, CDR1 is SNHLY and CDR2 FYNNEI. V was clipped by 4 bases and J by 5 bases; unmatched bases: 11. The CDR3 has 16 amino acids. CDR3 region: CASSATVSGGGDTQYF. The CDR3 nucleotides read TGTGCCAGCAGTGCAACGGTGAGCGGGGGAGGAGATACGCAGTATTTT.